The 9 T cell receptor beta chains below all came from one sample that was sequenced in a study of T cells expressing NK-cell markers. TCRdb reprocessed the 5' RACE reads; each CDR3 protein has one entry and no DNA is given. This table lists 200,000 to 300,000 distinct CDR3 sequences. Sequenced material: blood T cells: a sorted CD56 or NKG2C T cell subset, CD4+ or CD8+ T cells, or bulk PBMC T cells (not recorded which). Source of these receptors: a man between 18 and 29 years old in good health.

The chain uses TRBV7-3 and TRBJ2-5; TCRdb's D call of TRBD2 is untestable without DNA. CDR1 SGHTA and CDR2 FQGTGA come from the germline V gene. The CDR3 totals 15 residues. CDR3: CASSLTPAGQETQYF.

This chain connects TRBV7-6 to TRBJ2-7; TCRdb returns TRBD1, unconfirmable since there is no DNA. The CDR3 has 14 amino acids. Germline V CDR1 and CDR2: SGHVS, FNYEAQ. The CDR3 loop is CASSLAYQGYEQYF.

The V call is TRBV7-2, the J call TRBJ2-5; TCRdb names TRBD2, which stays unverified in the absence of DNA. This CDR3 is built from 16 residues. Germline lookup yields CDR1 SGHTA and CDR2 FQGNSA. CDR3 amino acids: CASRARRAGGLETQYF.

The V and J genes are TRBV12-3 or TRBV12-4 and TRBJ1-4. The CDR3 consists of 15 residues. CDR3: CASTSGGVSLEKLFF.

CDR3 in amino acids: CSVRGQAKDEQFF. The rearrangement joins TRBV29-1 to TRBJ2-1; checking the TCRdb D call of TRBD1 is not possible without DNA. The germline gives CDR1 SQVTM, CDR2 ANQGSEA. This CDR3 region has 13 residues.

The CDR3 reads CASNWDRSDTQYF. The rearrangement uses TRBV12-3 or TRBV12-4 and TRBJ2-3; the TCRdb D gene call, TRBD1, has no DNA to confirm it. The CDR3 loop spans 13 amino acids.

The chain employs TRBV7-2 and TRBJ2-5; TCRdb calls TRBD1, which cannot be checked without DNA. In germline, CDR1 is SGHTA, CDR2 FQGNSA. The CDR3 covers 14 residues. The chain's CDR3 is CASSLASEPGTQYF.

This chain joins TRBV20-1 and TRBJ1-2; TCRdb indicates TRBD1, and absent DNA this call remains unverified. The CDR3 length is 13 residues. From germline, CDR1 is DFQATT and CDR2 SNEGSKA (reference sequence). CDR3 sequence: CSAPKTGLGGYTF.

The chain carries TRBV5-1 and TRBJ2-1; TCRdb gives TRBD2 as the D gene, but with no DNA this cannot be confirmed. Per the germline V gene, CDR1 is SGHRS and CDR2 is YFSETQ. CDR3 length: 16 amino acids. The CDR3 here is CASSLGGSGSYNEQFF.